This T cell receptor beta chain was found in a study of shared clonotypes between healthy human individuals. Assay: immunoSEQ multiplex PCR; the TCRdb copy retains only in-frame clones and omits some. The sample holds 950,000 to 1,200,000 clones, 70% to 80% seen once. The V segment lost 0 bases and the J segment 1 base; nucleotides outside the gene matches: 6. The CDR3 sequence is 17 residues long. Germline lookup yields CDR1 SGHNT and CDR2 YYREEE (reference sequence). This chain connects TRBV5-4 to TRBJ2-7; TRBD2 agrees at 11 bases. Material: memory CD4+ T cells from PBMCs. Subset here: CD45RA-negative fraction. The receptor was derived from a man in his late teens or twenties in good health. Some clones in this sample may be carry-over from other donors' samples. CDR3 residues: CASSLGSGRAGSYEQYF. CDR3 DNA: TGTGCCAGCAGCTTGGGTAGCGGGAGGGCCGGATCCTACGAGCAGTACTTC.